One and the same sample provided the 7 T cell receptor beta chains below, sequenced in a study of T cells in Graves' hyperthyroidism and ophthalmopathy. Amplification targeted TCR beta CDR3 regions from RNA transcripts. The HTBI set primed first-round TCR CDR3 RT-PCR. TCRdb processed the multiplex PCR reads anew with MiXCR; each CDR3 protein has one entry. Here the sample spans some 800,000 distinct CDR3 sequences, more than 30% being singletons. The material sequenced was blood. The source of these receptors is a man between 18 and 29 years old with Graves' hyperthyroidism.

This clonotype was seen only a few times. The chain combines TRBV5-8 with TRBJ1-1, with D perhaps TRBD1 (5 bases). CDR1 and CDR2 from the germline V gene are SGHTS and YDEGEE. Trimming removed 2 bases at V and 8 bases at J, with 10 bases between. This CDR3 spans 12 amino acids. The CDR3 coding sequence is TGTGCCAGCAGCTTCTCGGGACGGGAAGCTTTCTTT. Its protein is CASSFSGREAFF. Complete variable domain (other parts from reference TRBV5-8 and TRBJ1-1): EAGVTQSPTHLIKTRGQQATLRCSPISGHTSVYWYQQALGLGLQFLLWYDEGEERNRGNFPPRFSGRQFPNYSSELNVNALELEDSALYLCASSFSGREAFFGQGTRLTVV.

This clonotype appeared a single time. V gene TRBV29-1 combines with J gene TRBJ2-3; TRBD2 matches at 12 bases. CDR1 and CDR2 from the germline V gene are SQVTM and ANQGSEA. This CDR3 has 15 residues. J lost 1 base, V lost 5 bases, and 4 bases had no gene match. This chain's CDR3 is CSVRTSGGRTDTQYF. As DNA, the CDR3 is TGCAGCGTTCGTACTAGCGGGGGGCGCACAGATACGCAGTATTTT.

This clonotype was seen a few times. The V and J genes are TRBV12-3 or TRBV12-4 and TRBJ1-1; D unresolved. This CDR3 is built from 13 residues. V dropped 4 bases and J dropped 6 bases, with 12 bases sitting between them. CDR3 nucleotides: TGTGCCAGCAGTTACTTCCGGGGAGCTGAAGCTTTCTTT. It translates to CASSYFRGAEAFF.

In the case of this clonotype: A much larger clone differs from this one at a single base, so this may be a read error. The chain employs TRBV11-2 and TRBJ1-1; D is perhaps TRBD1 (5 bases). The V end lost 10 bases, the J end lost 10 bases, and 19 bases lay between the germline ends. The CDR3 covers 12 residues. The germline CDR1 and CDR2 sequences are SGHAT and FQNNGV. The CDR3 sequence is CAIKQAYLGAFF. CDR3 DNA: TGTGCCATCAAACAGGCCTACCTAGGAGCTTTCTTT.

The chain employs TRBV5-1 and TRBJ1-1, with 9 bases fitting TRBD1. The CDR3 is 17 residues long. Germline V CDR1 and CDR2: SGHRS, YFSETQ. V lost 3 bases to trimming and J lost 1 base; unmatched junction nucleotides: 10. The CDR3, as DNA: TGCGCCAGCAGCTCTGGACAGGGGATGTTCAGGAACACTGAAGCTTTCTTT. This codes for CASSSGQGMFRNTEAFF. Full variable domain (outside the CDR3, taken from reference TRBV5-1 and TRBJ1-1): KAGVTQTPRYLIKTRGQQVTLSCSPISGHRSVSWYQQTPGQGLQFLFEYFSETQRNKGNFPGRFSGRQFSNSRSEMNVSTLELGDSALYLCASSSGQGMFRNTEAFFGQGTRLTVV.

The sample holds a few counts of this clonotype. The CDR3: CASSWTGVGPQHF. The CDR3 nucleotides are TGTGCCAGCAGCTGGACAGGGGTTGGACCCCAGCATTTT. The rearrangement links TRBV6-1 to TRBJ1-5; 9 bases fit TRBD1. CDR1 MNHNS and CDR2 SASEGT come from the germline V gene. The CDR3 covers 13 residues. Trimming took 6 bases from V and 10 from J; bases not matched to a gene: 7.

The count of this clonotype is one. This sequence may be a read error, since a much larger clone differs from it by one base. V is TRBV7-3 and J is TRBJ1-2; D is unresolved. Trimming removed 4 bases from V and 0 bases from J, with 9 bases in between. CDR1 and CDR2 (germline): SGHTA, FQGTGA. The CDR3 has 14 residues. The CDR3 protein is CASSSGIANYGYTF. The CDR3 nucleotides are TGTGCCAGCAGCTCCGGCATCGCTAACTATGGCTACACCTTC.